The 21 T cell receptor beta chains presented below share a single source sample, sequenced in a study of T cells in Graves' hyperthyroidism and ophthalmopathy. RNA transcripts yielded amplified TCR beta CDR3 regions. Carried out on the TCR CDR3, a first-round RT-PCR used the HTBI primer set. In TCRdb, the multiplex PCR reads were re-called with MiXCR into one record per CDR3 protein. This table has 650,000 to 750,000 distinct CDR3 sequences, 11% to 15% appearing once. Sequencing used blood. The receptors derive from a woman in her late teens or twenties with Graves' hyperthyroidism.

In this sample, this clonotype turned up a few times. V and J are TRBV13 and TRBJ2-7; D may be TRBD1 or TRBD2 (5 bases each). Per the germline V gene, CDR1 is PRHDT and CDR2 is FYEKMQ (reference sequence). The CDR3 extends over 14 amino acids. Deletions cut 3 bases from V and 3 bases from J, with 12 bases between. The CDR3 DNA is TGTGCCAGCAGCTTGAGGGGATTTCGCTACGAGCAGTACTTC. Its translation is CASSLRGFRYEQYF.

This clonotype was recorded many times. The CDR3 protein is CASSPGTASNTEAFF. The CDR3 coding sequence is TGTGCCAGCAGTCCCGGGACAGCCTCGAACACTGAAGCTTTCTTT. The chain employs TRBV28 and TRBJ1-1; 7 bases align to TRBD1. There are 15 residues in the CDR3. Germline CDR1 is MDHEN and CDR2 is SYDVKM. Trimming cost V 5 bases and J 1 base; bases outside gene matches: 7.

The sample holds many counts of this clonotype. CDR3 amino acids: CASGEVVRNQPQHF. The CDR3 DNA follows: TGTGCCAGCGGAGAAGTCGTGAGGAATCAGCCCCAGCATTTT. The chain has TRBV6-1 and TRBJ1-5; the D is unclear. The CDR3 covers 14 residues. Trimming pared 8 bases from V and 4 bases from J, leaving 15 bases between. Germline V gene sequence: CDR1 MNHNS, CDR2 SASEGT.

This clonotype appeared a few times. The chain has TRBV20-1 and TRBJ2-1, with 7 bases matching TRBD1. Germline V gene sequence: CDR1 DFQATT, CDR2 SNEGSKA (reference sequence). With V trimmed by 5 bases and J by 7 bases, 8 bases remained unmatched. The CDR3 is made up of 13 amino acids. CDR3 in amino acids: CSAPRQGQNEQFF. The CDR3 DNA sequence: TGCAGTGCTCCCCGACAGGGTCAAAATGAGCAGTTCTTC.

This clonotype has at least ten counts. This chain uses TRBV3-1 with TRBJ1-4; no clear D gene. The V end was cut by 3 bases, the J end by 10 bases, with 15 bases between. Germline assignment: CDR1 LGHDT and CDR2 YNNKEL (reference sequence). This CDR3 is 14 amino acids long. The CDR3 sequence: CASSQEGVIGKLFF. CDR3 coding DNA: TGTGCCAGCAGCCAGGAGGGTGTAATAGGAAAACTGTTTTTT.

The V gene is TRBV5-4, the J gene TRBJ1-1; D remains ambiguous. Germline values: CDR1 SGHNT, CDR2 YYREEE (reference sequence). Trimming shortened V by 1 base and J by 1 base, and 11 bases separated the two germline ends. The CDR3 sequence is 15 residues long. CDR3 protein: CASSLRQERNTEAFF. CDR3 in DNA: TGTGCCAGCAGCTTGCGGCAGGAGAGGAACACTGAAGCTTTCTTT.

V is TRBV29-1 and J is TRBJ2-1; 8 bases are shared with TRBD1. V shed 2 bases, J shed 7 bases, and the junction held 4 bases outside the gene matches. CDR3 length equals 13 residues. Germline V CDR1 and CDR2: SQVTM, ANQGSEA. The CDR3 nucleotides read TGCAGCGTTGAACAGGGGGCGGGGAATGAGCAGTTCTTC. This gives the protein CSVEQGAGNEQFF.

This clonotype was recorded at least ten times. The V and J genes are TRBV7-3 and TRBJ2-2, with no clear D. The CDR3 contains 14 residues. Germline V gives CDR1 SGHTA, CDR2 FQGTGA. Trimming took 2 bases from V and 5 from J, leaving 9 bases between them. CDR3 residues: CASSLLGRTGELFF. The CDR3 coding sequence is TGTGCCAGCAGCTTACTTGGGCGTACCGGGGAGCTGTTTTTT.

This clonotype was recorded at least ten times. The rearrangement uses TRBV11-2 and TRBJ1-6; D is unclear. CDR3 length equals 16 residues. The V and J ends lost 6 bases and 1 base respectively, with 13 bases between them. CDR1 and CDR2 from the germline V gene are SGHAT and FQNNGV. Written as DNA, the CDR3 is TGTGCCAGCAGGCCAGTGAAGAGGTCCTATAATTCACCCCTCCACTTT. Amino acids: CASRPVKRSYNSPLHF.

This chain uses TRBV7-9 with TRBJ2-3; 9 bases fit TRBD2. CDR1 and CDR2 from the germline V gene are SEHNR and FQNEAQ (reference sequence). The CDR3 runs 16 residues. Unmatched junction bases numbered 9, after V lost 5 bases and J lost 3 bases. The CDR3 nucleotides are TGTGCCAGCAGCAGGGTAGCGGGAGCCAAGACAGATACGCAGTATTTT. Translation gives CASSRVAGAKTDTQYF.

Points on this clonotype: One base away lies a much larger clone, so this may be a sequencing read error. Since the CDR3 does not end with the conserved phenylalanine or tryptophan, this likely comes from a read error. The chain couples TRBV29-1 to TRBJ2-1; TRBD2 agrees at 12 bases. The V and J ends lost 7 bases and 0 bases, in that order; junction bases with no gene match: 13. Germline assignment: CDR1 SQVTM and CDR2 ANQGSEA. The CDR3 covers 18 residues. The CDR3, as DNA: TGCAGCGCGCTAGCGGGAGGGCCAGTCCGGAGCTCCTACAATGAGCAGTTCGTC. Translating it yields CSALAGGPVRSSYNEQFV.

The CDR3 DNA follows: TGTGCCAGCAGCGCCGACAGGCGCACTGAAGCTTTCTTT. Protein: CASSADRRTEAFF. The chain employs TRBV7-6 and TRBJ1-1, with TRBD1 as a possible D gene (6 bases). The germline gives CDR1 SGHVS, CDR2 FNYEAQ. V shed 5 bases and J shed 4 bases, with 11 bases lying between them. This CDR3 spans 13 amino acids.

This clonotype was counted between two and nine times. The chain is built from TRBV4-1 and TRBJ2-2; D remains unclear. The CDR3 loop spans 13 amino acids. Trimming left V 2 bases short and J 9 bases short, with 10 bases between. Germline lookup yields CDR1 MGHRA and CDR2 YSYEKL. CDR3 nucleotides: TGCGCCAGCAGCCAAATTGCAGCCTGGGAGCTGTTTTTT. It is translated as CASSQIAAWELFF.

This clonotype was seen ten or more times. V gene TRBV6-1 combines with J gene TRBJ1-1, with D perhaps matching TRBD1 (5 bases). V gave up 5 bases and J gave up 0 bases, with 13 bases separating them. CDR3 length: 15 residues. In germline, CDR1 is MNHNS, CDR2 SASEGT. As DNA, the CDR3 is TGTGCCAGCAGTAAAGACCGGGGCCTGAACACTGAAGCTTTCTTT. Protein product: CASSKDRGLNTEAFF.

The chain recombines TRBV20-1 with TRBJ1-3; perhaps TRBD1 as D (6 bases). Germline assignment: CDR1 DFQATT and CDR2 SNEGSKA (reference sequence). The CDR3 is 15 amino acids. V lost 6 bases and J 2 bases, leaving 17 bases between the germline ends. Written as DNA, the CDR3 is TGCAGTGCCAGAAGCGGCAGGGGCACTGGAAACACCATATATTTT. This codes for CSARSGRGTGNTIYF.

At least ten counts were recorded for this clonotype. The chain links TRBV30 to TRBJ2-7, with unresolved D. V lost 0 bases and J lost 5, with 8 bases in between. The CDR3 runs 12 residues. Germline V gene lookup returns CDR1 GTSNPN and CDR2 SVGIG (reference sequence). The CDR3 region has the DNA TGTGCCTGGAGTGTACGATCCCACGAGCAGTACTTC. Residues: CAWSVRSHEQYF.

The chain joins TRBV30 to TRBJ1-6; 9 bases align to TRBD1. This CDR3 region has 16 residues. J gave up 7 bases and V 5 bases, and 12 bases lay outside the gene matches. Germline assignment: CDR1 GTSNPN and CDR2 SVGIG (reference sequence). The chain's CDR3 is CAWHTSGQGLNSPLHF. CDR3 nucleotides: TGTGCCTGGCACACTTCGGGACAGGGCCTCAATTCACCCCTCCACTTT.

This clonotype was seen many times. The DNA of the CDR3 is TGCGCCAGCAGCCAAGATCTTGGAGCTGAGCAGTTCTTC. Translating it yields CASSQDLGAEQFF. The chain couples TRBV4-1 to TRBJ2-1; D is unclear. This CDR3 is 13 amino acids long. V was shortened by 0 bases and J by 9 bases, with 9 bases between the two germline ends. Germline CDR1 and CDR2: MGHRA and YSYEKL.

This clonotype was detected ten times or more. The chain combines TRBV6-6 with TRBJ2-1; maybe TRBD2 (5 bases). Trimming stripped 0 bases from V and 3 bases from J, with 9 bases between. CDR1 MNHNY and CDR2 SVGAGI come from the germline V gene (reference sequence). The CDR3 sequence is 15 residues long. This chain's CDR3 is CASSYSLGGYNEQFF. DNA of the CDR3: TGTGCCAGCAGTTACTCGCTCGGAGGCTACAATGAGCAGTTCTTC.

This chain links TRBV6-1 with TRBJ2-7; 8 nucleotides match TRBD2. This CDR3 spans 18 amino acids. V trimming: 2 bases; J trimming: 0 bases; junction bases outside the gene matches: 12. From germline, CDR1 is MNHNS and CDR2 SASEGT. The CDR3 DNA sequence: TGTGCCAGCAGTGAAAATTTCTTAGCGGGACACTACTCCTACGAGCAGTACTTC. Translating gives CASSENFLAGHYSYEQYF.

The chain couples TRBV11-2 to TRBJ2-3, with 7 nucleotides matching TRBD2. V gave up 8 bases and J gave up 3 bases; unmatched junction bases: 5. The V gene's germline CDR1 is SGHAT and CDR2 FQNNGV. CDR3 size: 13 residues. For the CDR3, the DNA is TGTGCCAGCTCGGCGGGAGCAACAGATACGCAGTATTTT. This encodes CASSAGATDTQYF.